These 5 T cell receptor beta chains came from one sample sequenced in a study of blood T cell repertoires in COVID-19 (TCRdb year 2020). The protocol used for the library was the immunoSEQ multiplex PCR assay. TCRdb holds this immuneACCESS table with in-frame rearrangements only. Some clones are missing; in checked studies, unresolved V genes explain under half, and the rest has no known cause. This sample lists 150,000 to 200,000 clones; roughly 85% were detected once. The ten largest clones take up approximately 1% of the sample. Sequencing input: peripheral blood. Receptor source: a man aged 35-49 years with acute or convalescent COVID-19.

The count of this clone is one. The chain employs TRBV28 and TRBJ2-5; D may be TRBD2 (5 bases). This CDR3 has 13 amino acids. Trimming stripped 3 bases from V and 1 base from J, with 6 bases between. Germline values: CDR1 MDHEN, CDR2 SYDVKM. The CDR3 bases are TGTGCCAGCAGTTTGGACTTCCAAGAGACCCAGTACTTC. Translated, it gives CASSLDFQETQYF.

This rearrangement joins TRBV30 to TRBJ1-4; possible D gene TRBD1, 5 bases. Germline CDR1 is GTSNPN and CDR2 is SVGIG (reference sequence). This CDR3 region has 14 residues. The V end was cut by 0 bases, the J end by 7 bases, with 12 bases between. This chain's CDR3 is CAWSVQGVGEKLFF. DNA for the CDR3: TGTGCCTGGAGTGTACAAGGGGTTGGTGAAAAACTGTTTTTT.

The chain is built from TRBV5-1 and TRBJ1-3, with D perhaps TRBD1 (5 bases). The V and J ends lost 4 bases and 0 bases respectively, with 17 bases between them. Germline values: CDR1 SGHRS, CDR2 YFSETQ. CDR3 size: 17 residues. The CDR3 sequence is CASSMLGQGYSGNTIYF. The DNA of the CDR3 is TGCGCCAGCAGCATGCTCGGGCAGGGCTACTCTGGAAACACCATATATTTT.

This rearrangement joins TRBV2 to TRBJ2-7; D possibly corresponds to TRBD2 (6 bases). V was cut by 1 base and J by 4 bases, with 17 bases left in between. Germline CDR1 SNHLY, CDR2 FYNNEI. This CDR3 region has 16 residues. DNA of the CDR3: TGTGCCAGCAGTGAAGAGAGGGGAGGAAGTCGGTACGAGCAGTACTTC. Its protein is CASSEERGGSRYEQYF. Supplemented by reference TRBV2 and TRBJ2-7, the full variable domain reads EPEVTQTPSHQVTQMGQEVILRCVPISNHLYFYWYRQILGQKVEFLVSFYNNEISEKSEIFDDQFSVERPDGSNFTLKIRSTKLEDSAMYFCASSEERGGSRYEQYFGPGTRLTVT.

The V gene is TRBV10-1, the J gene TRBJ2-2; 7 bases align to TRBD1. The CDR3 loop spans 18 amino acids. Germline assignment: CDR1 WNHNN and CDR2 SYGVQD (reference sequence). V gave up 4 bases and J gave up 7 bases; unmatched junction bases: 18. The CDR3 here is CASSGPGRTTQGVGELFF. The CDR3 DNA is TGCGCCAGCAGTGGACCGGGACGGACAACCCAGGGGGTCGGGGAGCTGTTTTTT.